This TCR beta chain was recorded in a study of blood T cells in healthy people across ages. Whole-study findings and limits: Investigators viewed diversity estimates from one million T cells as underestimates, the study reported.

Concerning this clonotype: Its matching antigen is unknown.

V was clipped by 3 bases and J by 1 base; unmatched bases: 5. Germline assignment: CDR1 KGHSH and CDR2 LQKENI. The CDR3 is 15 amino acids. Investigators took 9.5 to 10 milliliters of peripheral blood from every donor. A second PCR, run for roughly 7 to 11 cycles, used a sample-barcoded 5' primer plus a J-beta primer mix. One entry per CDR3 protein, called by TCRdb with MiXCR from the 5' RACE reads. Seen here are about 640,000 distinct CDR3 sequences, approximately 30% observed once, and the top ten hold about a sixth. The rearrangement links TRBV18 to TRBJ1-1, with 7 bases identical to TRBD1. The TCR was taken from a woman older than 75 in good health. The sequenced sample consisted of blood. For the CDR3, the DNA is TGTGCCAGCTCACCCAGGGACAGCAAGAACACTGAAGCTTTCTTT. Protein sequence: CASSPRDSKNTEAFF.